This TCR beta chain was profiled in a study of Tregs in tolerant kidney transplant recipients. V was pared by 5 bases and J by 3 bases, with 7 bases of the junction left unmatched. Germline CDR1 reads SGHAT; CDR2 reads FQNNGV. This CDR3 contains 15 residues. Whole-study findings and limits: Expanding Tregs on activated donor B cells appeared to best identify donor-specific TCRbeta clones. Biological reproducibility was not directly addressed in this study.

On this clone itself: Its antigen is still unknown.

Some clones are missing from TCRdb's copy, which holds only in-frame ones; the method was immunoSEQ multiplex PCR. The top ten hold 5.2% of the sample, which has around 50,000 clones, 83% seen once. The TCR was taken from a human donor in good health. The sample consisted of CD4+ T cells from blood. J is TRBJ2-7 and V is TRBV11-2; TRBD2 matches 10 bases. CDR3 sequence reads: CASSQGSSGSYEQYF. CDR3 coding DNA: TGTGCCAGCAGCCAGGGGTCTAGCGGGAGCTACGAGCAGTACTTC.